These T cell receptor beta chains were read from a single sample in a study of vaccination and CD4 T cells after COVID-19. No antigen has been identified for these receptors. TCRdb itself ran the PCR reads through MiXCR, one entry per CDR3 protein. The data contain approximately 10,000 distinct CDR3 sequences, roughly three fifths of them singletons. The sequenced material came from CD4+ T cells from blood, cultured in vitro. These receptors came from a human donor who had recovered from COVID-19. The CDR3 runs from the conserved cysteine through the conserved F or W. A D gene is named only where the DNA matches it firmly. Not every row has a clone size; where given, it reads once, few, many or a size class.

v_call	j_call	d_call	clone_size	cdr3_nt	cdr3_aa
TRBV27	TRBJ2-7	.	.	TGTGCCAGCAGTTTTCGGGGCTCCTACGAGCAGTACTTC	CASSFRGSYEQYF
TRBV27	TRBJ2-7	.	.	TGTGCCAGCAGTTTGTATGAGTGGACCTCCGACCGCGAGCAGTACTTC	CASSLYEWTSDREQYF
TRBV7-8	TRBJ2-5	TRBD2	few	TGTGCCAGCAGTTTCCGGACTAGCGAACAAGAGACCCAGTACTTC	CASSFRTSEQETQYF
TRBV20-1	TRBJ1-2	.	.	TGCAGTGCCCCCGGGGGGGATCCTAACTATGGCTACACCTTC	CSAPGGDPNYGYTF
TRBV6-1	TRBJ1-5	.	.	TGTGCCAGCAGTGGGGGGACCGATAGCAATCAGCCCCAGCATTTT	CASSGGTDSNQPQHF
TRBV10-3	TRBJ1-5	.	.	TGTGCCATCAGTGAGCGCGAATTAGGGATCAATCAGCCCCAGCATTTT	CAISERELGINQPQHF
TRBV11-2	TRBJ1-2	.	.	TGTGCCAGCAGCTCCCGGGGGCAGCGGGGCTACACCTTC	CASSSRGQRGYTF
TRBV24-1	TRBJ2-5	.	.	TGTGCCACCAGTGACCCGGGGCAGGTTCCGCGAGAGACCCAGTACTTC	CATSDPGQVPRETQYF
TRBV11-2	TRBJ2-3	.	few	TGTGCCAGCAGCATTAGAGACAGGTTAGATACGCAGTATTTT	CASSIRDRLDTQYF
TRBV20-1	TRBJ1-2	.	few	TGCAGTGCCCTTTCTACCAATAACTATGGCTACACCTTC	CSALSTNNYGYTF
TRBV6-2/TRBV6-3	TRBJ1-2	.	.	TGTGCCAGCAGCCGATCAACAGAGATCTATGGCTACACCTTC	CASSRSTEIYGYTF
TRBV10-3	TRBJ2-3	TRBD2	.	TGTGCCATCTCCCCCGGCCGATATAGCGGGAGAATACCTCAGGGGGAGACAGATACGCAGTATTTT	CAISPGRYSGRIPQGETDTQYF
TRBV15	TRBJ2-2	TRBD2	.	TGTGCCACCAGCAGAGGCGGGAGGGCGAACACCGGGGAGCTGTTTTTT	CATSRGGRANTGELFF
TRBV11-2	TRBJ2-5	TRBD1	.	TGTGCCAGCAGCCGAGACAGGGGAGGAGAGACCCAGTACTTC	CASSRDRGGETQYF
TRBV6-1	TRBJ1-1	.	few	TGTGCCAGCGGGGCTGGGACGCACACTGAAGCTTTCTTT	CASGAGTHTEAFF
TRBV2	TRBJ1-1	.	.	TGTGCCAGCAGTGAGTTGGCTACTGAAGCTTTCTTT	CASSELATEAFF
TRBV6-1	TRBJ1-6	.	few	TGTGCCAGCATCCGGGCGGGAGGGGATGATTCACCCCTCCACTTT	CASIRAGGDDSPLHF
TRBV11-2	TRBJ2-3	.	.	TGTGCCAGCAGCTTAGTTCCGCGGGGGCCCAGCACAGATACGCAGTATTTT	CASSLVPRGPSTDTQYF
TRBV7-3	TRBJ2-2	TRBD1	.	TGTGCCAGCAGCTTACAGGGGGCCGCCGCCGGGGAGCTGTTTTTT	CASSLQGAAAGELFF
TRBV6-1	TRBJ1-2	.	.	TGTGCCAGCACCTCGGGACGGAACTCCTATGGCTACACCTTC	CASTSGRNSYGYTF
TRBV28	TRBJ1-5	.	few	TGTGCCAGCAGCTTAAAAGGGTTCTATAGCAATCAGCCCCAGCATTTT	CASSLKGFYSNQPQHF
TRBV24-1	TRBJ1-4	.	.	TGTGCCACCAGTGATTCTTTCGCCGGGCCCCGGGGTGAAAAACTGTTTTTT	CATSDSFAGPRGEKLFF
TRBV18	TRBJ2-1	.	.	TGTGCCAGCTCACCCATCAGCTTCGGCTCCTACAATGAGCAGTTCTTC	CASSPISFGSYNEQFF
TRBV9	TRBJ2-3	.	.	TGTGCCAGCAGCGTAGTCCAGGGCACAGATACGCAGTATTTT	CASSVVQGTDTQYF
TRBV6-1	TRBJ2-5	.	.	TGTGCCAGCAGGCAGGTAGAGACCCAGTACTTC	CASRQVETQYF
TRBV2	TRBJ2-5	.	.	TGTGCCAGCAGGTTATCAGGCGAGACCCAGTACTTC	CASRLSGETQYF